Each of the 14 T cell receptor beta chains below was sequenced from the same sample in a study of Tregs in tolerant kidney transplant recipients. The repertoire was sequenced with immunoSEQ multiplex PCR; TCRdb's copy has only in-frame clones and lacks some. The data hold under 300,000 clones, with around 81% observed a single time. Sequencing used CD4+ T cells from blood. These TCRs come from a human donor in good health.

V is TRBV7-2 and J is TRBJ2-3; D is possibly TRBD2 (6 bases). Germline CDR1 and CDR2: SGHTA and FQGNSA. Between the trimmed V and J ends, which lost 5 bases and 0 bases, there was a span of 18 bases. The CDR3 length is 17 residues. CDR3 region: CASSLQVGGTSTDTQYF. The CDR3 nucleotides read TGTGCCAGCAGCCTTCAAGTCGGGGGTACCAGCACAGATACGCAGTATTTT.

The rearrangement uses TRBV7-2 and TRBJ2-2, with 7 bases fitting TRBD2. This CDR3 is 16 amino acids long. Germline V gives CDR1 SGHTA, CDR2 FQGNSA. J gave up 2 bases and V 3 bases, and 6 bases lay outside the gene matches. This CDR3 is CASSFRGGSNTGELFF. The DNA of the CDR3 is TGTGCCAGCAGCTTTAGGGGCGGGAGCAACACCGGGGAGCTGTTTTTT. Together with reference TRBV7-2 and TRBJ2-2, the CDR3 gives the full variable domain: GAGVSQSPSNKVTEKGKDVELRCDPISGHTALYWYRQSLGQGLEFLIYFQGNSAPDKSGLPSDRFSAERTGGSVSTLTIQRTQQEDSAVYLCASSFRGGSNTGELFFGEGSRLTVL.

CDR3 in amino acids: CASSYSPETGYTF. The CDR3 DNA follows: TGTGCCAGCAGTTACTCCCCAGAGACTGGCTACACCTTC. The chain employs TRBV6-6 and TRBJ1-2; no definite D call. The CDR3 length is 13 residues. Germline V gene lookup returns CDR1 MNHNY and CDR2 SVGAGI (reference sequence). Between the trimmed V and J ends, which lost 0 bases and 7 bases, there was a span of 9 bases.

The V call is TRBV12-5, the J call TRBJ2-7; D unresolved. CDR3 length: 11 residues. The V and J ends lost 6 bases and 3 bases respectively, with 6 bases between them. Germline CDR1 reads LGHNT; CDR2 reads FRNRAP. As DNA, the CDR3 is TGTGCTAGTGGCAAACTCTACGAGCAGTACTTC. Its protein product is CASGKLYEQYF.

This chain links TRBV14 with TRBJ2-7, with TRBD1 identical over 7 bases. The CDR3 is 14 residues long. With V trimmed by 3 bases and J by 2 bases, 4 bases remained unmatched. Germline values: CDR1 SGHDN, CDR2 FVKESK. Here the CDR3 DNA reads TGTGCCAGCAGCCAGGGACAGAGACCCTACGAGCAGTACTTC. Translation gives CASSQGQRPYEQYF.

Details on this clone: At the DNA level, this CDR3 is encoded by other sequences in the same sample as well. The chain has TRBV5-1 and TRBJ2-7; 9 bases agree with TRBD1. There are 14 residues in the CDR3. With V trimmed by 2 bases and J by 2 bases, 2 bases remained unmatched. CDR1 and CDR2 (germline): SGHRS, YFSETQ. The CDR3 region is CASSLGTGPYEQYF. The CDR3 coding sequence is TGCGCCAGCAGCTTAGGGACAGGGCCCTACGAGCAGTACTTC.

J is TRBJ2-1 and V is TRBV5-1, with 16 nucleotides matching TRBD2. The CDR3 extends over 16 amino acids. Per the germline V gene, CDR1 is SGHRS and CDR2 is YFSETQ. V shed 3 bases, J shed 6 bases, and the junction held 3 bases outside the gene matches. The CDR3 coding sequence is TGCGCCAGCAGCTCCGGGACTAGCGGGAGGGCCAATGAGCAGTTCTTC. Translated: CASSSGTSGRANEQFF.

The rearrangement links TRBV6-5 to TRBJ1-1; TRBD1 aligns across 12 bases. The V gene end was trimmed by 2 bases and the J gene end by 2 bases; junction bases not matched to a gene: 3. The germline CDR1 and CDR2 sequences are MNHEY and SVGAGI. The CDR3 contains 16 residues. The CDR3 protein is CASSYGTGGANTEAFF. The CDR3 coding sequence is TGTGCCAGCAGTTACGGGACAGGGGGCGCAAACACTGAAGCTTTCTTT.

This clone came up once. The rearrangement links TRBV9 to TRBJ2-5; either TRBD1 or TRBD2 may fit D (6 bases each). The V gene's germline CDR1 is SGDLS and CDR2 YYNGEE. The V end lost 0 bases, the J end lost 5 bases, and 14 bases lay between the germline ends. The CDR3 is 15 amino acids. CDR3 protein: CASSVVGGPGETQYF. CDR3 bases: TGTGCCAGCAGCGTAGTAGGGGGGCCCGGTGAGACCCAGTACTTC. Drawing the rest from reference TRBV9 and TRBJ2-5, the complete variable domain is DSGVTQTPKHLITATGQRVTLRCSPRSGDLSVYWYQQSLDQGLQFLIQYYNGEERAKGNILERFSAQQFPDLHSELNLSSLELGDSALYFCASSVVGGPGETQYFGPGTRLLVL.

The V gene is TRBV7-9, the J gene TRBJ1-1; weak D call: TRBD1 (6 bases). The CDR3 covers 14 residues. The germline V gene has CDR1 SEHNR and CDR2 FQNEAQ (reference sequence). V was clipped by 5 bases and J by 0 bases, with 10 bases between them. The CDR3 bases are TGTGCCAGCAGCCCCGGGGGCGTGAACACTGAAGCTTTCTTT. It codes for CASSPGGVNTEAFF.

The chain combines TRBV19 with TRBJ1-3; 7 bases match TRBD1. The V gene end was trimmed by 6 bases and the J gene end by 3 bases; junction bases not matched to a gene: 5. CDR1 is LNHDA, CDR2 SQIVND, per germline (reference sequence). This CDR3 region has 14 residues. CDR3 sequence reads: CASRLQGVGNTIYF. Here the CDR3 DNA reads TGTGCCAGTAGACTCCAGGGGGTTGGAAACACCATATATTTT.

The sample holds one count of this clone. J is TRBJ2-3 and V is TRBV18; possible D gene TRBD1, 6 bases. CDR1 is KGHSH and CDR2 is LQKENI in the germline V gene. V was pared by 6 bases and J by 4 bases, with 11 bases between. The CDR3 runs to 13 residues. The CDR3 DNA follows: TGTGCCAGCTCCCAGGGGCGGCCAGATACGCAGTATTTT. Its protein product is CASSQGRPDTQYF.

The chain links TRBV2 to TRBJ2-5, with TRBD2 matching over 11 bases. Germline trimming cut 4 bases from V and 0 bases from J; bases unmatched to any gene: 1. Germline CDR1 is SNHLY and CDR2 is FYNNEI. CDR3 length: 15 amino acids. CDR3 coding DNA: TGTGCCAGCAGTGGACTAGCGGGGTACCAAGAGACCCAGTACTTC. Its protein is CASSGLAGYQETQYF.

CDR3 residues: CASSYDQNYEQYF. CDR3 DNA sequence: TGTGCCAGCAGTTATGACCAAAACTACGAGCAGTACTTC. The rearrangement uses TRBV6-5 and TRBJ2-7; D not certain. This CDR3 spans 13 amino acids. V was clipped by 3 bases and J by 3 bases, with 9 bases between them. The V gene's germline CDR1 is MNHEY and CDR2 SVGAGI.